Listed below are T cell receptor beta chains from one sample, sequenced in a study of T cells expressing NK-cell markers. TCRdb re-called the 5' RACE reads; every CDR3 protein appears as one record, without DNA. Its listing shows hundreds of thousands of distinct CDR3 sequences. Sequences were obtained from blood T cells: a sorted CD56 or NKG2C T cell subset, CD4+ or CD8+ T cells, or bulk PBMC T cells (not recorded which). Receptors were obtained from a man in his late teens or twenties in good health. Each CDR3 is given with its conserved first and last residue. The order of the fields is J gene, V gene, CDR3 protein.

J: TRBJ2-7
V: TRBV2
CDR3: CASSDGGKVSYEQYF

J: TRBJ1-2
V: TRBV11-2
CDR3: CASSLGNSHYTF

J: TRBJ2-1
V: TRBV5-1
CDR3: CASSPQGLAGGSSYNEQFF

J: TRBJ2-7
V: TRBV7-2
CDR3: CASSLAAGGGAEQYF

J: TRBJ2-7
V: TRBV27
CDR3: CASSWVDGNYEQYF

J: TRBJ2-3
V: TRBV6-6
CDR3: CASNVGNTQYF

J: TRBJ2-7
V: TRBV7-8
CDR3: CASMSPWGVSYEQYF

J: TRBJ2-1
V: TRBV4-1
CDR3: CASSQEGTGDEQFF

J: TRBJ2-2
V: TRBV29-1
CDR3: CSVVVRVSVPSGELFF

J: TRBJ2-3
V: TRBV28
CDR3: CASSFGPGRTDTQYF

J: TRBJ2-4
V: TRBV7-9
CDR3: CASSLGRTRDIQYF

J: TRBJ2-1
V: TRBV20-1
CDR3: CSAREVGKQFF

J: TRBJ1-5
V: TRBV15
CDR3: CATSPRGAEYSNQPQHF

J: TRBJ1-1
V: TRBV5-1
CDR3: CASSNREPTEAFF

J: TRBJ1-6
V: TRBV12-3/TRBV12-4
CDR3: CASTSRDYSPLHF

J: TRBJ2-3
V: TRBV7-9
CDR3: CASSFTTSGSYTDTQYF

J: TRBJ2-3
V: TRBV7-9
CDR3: CASSLFQGYSTDTQYF

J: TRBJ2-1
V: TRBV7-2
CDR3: CASSRGRGLSNEQFF

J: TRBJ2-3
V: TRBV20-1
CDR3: CSARGGFGADTQYF

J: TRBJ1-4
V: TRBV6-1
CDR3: CASRLQGAREKLFF

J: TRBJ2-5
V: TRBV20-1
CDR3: CSAKTAVLGTQYF

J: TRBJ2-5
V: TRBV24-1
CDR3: CATSDPGRETQYF

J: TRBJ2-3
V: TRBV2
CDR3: CASSDPTSGRYTQYF

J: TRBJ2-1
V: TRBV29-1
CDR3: CSVRPPEERKQFF

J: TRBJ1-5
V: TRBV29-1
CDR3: CSVIDSLSNQPQHF

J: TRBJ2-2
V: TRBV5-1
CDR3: CASSPGSGSGELFF

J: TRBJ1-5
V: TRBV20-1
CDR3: CSAKKAEYQPQHF

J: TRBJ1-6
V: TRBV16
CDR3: CASSQRTGEISPLHF

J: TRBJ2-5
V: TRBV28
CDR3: CASSQPYQETQYF

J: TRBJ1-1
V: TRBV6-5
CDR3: CASSYSPGLVTEAFF

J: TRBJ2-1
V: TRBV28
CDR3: CASSLMGLPLNEQFF

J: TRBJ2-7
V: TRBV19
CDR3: CASSMSSSSYEQYF

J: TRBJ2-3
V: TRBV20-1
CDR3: CSATTRGPGTDTQYF

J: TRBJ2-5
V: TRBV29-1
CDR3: CSVHRGRSKGTQYF

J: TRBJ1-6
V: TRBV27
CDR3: CASSVGRGLRSYNSPLHF

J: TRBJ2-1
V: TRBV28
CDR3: CASSSDSLHSYNEQFF

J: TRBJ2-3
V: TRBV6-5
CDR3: CASSYELPTSTDTQYF

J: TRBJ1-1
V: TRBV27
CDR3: CASTPGGSGTEAFF

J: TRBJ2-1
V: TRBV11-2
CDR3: CASRTSGSFNEQFF

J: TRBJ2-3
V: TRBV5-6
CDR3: CASSLEGATASTDTQYF

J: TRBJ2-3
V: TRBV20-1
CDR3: CSASDRLSSTDTQYF

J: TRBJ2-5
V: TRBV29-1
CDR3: CSAPGLIQETQYF

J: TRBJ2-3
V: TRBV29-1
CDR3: CSVLGGGGQYF

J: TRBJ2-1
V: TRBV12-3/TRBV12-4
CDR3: CASSPLAGEAEQFF

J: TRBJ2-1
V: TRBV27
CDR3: CASSLWVGSTNEQFF

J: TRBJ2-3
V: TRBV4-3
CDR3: CASSQEGAGLAGDTQYF

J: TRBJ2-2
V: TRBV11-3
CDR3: CASSSVEGTGELFF

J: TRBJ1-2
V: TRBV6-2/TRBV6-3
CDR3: CASSNEPGGYTF

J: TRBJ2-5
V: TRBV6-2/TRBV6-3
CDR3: CASRLGQGAIQETQYF

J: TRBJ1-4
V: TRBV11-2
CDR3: CASSYPGLRGSNEKLFF

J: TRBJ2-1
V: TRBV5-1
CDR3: CASSLTSGAYNEQFF